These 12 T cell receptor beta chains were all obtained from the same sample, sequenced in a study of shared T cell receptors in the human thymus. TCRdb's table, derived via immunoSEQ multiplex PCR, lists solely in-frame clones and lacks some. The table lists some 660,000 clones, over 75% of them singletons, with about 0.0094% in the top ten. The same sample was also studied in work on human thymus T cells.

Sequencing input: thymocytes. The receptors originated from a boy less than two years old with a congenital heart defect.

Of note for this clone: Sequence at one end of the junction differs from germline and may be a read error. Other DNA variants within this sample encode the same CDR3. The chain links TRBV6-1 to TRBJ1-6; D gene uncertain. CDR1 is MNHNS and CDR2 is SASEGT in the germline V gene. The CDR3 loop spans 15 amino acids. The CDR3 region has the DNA TGTGCCAGCAATCCGATGGCATTACATAATTCCCCCCTCCACTTT. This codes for CASNPMALHNSPLHF.

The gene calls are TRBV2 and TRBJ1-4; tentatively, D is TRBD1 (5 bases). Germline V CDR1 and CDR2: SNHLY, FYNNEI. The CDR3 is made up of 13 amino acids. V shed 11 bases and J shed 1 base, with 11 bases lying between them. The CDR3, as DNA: TGTGCCTCAGCGGGGGGAACTAATGAAAAACTGTTTTTT. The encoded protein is CASAGGTNEKLFF.

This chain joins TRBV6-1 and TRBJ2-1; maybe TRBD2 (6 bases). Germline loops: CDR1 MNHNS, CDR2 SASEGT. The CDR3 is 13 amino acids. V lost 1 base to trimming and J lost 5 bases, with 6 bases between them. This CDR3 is CASSEGGDNEQFF. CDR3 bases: TGTGCCAGCAGTGAAGGGGGGGACAATGAGCAGTTCTTC.

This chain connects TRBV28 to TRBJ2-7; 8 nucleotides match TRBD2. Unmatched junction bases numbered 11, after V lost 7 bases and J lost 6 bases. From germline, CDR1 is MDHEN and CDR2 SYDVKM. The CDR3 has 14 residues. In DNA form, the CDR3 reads TGTGCCAGCACGAGGAGGGAGGCGGGAGGCGAGCAGTACTTC. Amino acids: CASTRREAGGEQYF.

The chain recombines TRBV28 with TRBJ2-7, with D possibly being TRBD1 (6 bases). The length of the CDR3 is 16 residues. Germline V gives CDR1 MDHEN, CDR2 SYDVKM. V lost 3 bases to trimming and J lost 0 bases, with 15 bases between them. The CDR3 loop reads CASSFPRDTDSYEQYF. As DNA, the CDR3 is TGTGCCAGCAGTTTCCCCCGGGACACGGACTCCTACGAGCAGTACTTC.

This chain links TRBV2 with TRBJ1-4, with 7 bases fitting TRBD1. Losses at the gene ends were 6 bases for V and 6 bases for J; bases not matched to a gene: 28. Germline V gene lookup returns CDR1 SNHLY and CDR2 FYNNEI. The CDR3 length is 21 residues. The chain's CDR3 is CASRGIDRASHYTLGYEKLFF. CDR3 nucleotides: TGTGCCAGCAGGGGAATAGACAGGGCCTCTCATTATACTTTGGGATATGAAAAACTGTTTTTT.

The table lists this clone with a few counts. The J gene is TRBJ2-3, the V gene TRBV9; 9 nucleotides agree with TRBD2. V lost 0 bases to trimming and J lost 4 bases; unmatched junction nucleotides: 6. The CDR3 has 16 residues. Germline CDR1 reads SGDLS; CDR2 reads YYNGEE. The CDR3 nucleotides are TGTGCCAGCAGCGTAGAGGGCGGGGGGGCTCCAGATACGCAGTATTTT. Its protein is CASSVEGGGAPDTQYF.

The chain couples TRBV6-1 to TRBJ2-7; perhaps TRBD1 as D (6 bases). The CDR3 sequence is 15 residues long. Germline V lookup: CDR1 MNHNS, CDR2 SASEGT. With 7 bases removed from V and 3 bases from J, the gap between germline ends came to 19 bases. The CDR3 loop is CASTLRQATFYEQYF. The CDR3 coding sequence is TGTGCCAGCACCCTCAGACAGGCGACCTTCTACGAGCAGTACTTC.

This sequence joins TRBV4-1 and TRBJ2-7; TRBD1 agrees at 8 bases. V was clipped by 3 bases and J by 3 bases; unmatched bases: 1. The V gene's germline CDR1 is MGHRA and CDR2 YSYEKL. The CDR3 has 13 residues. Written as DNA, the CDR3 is TGCGCCAGCAGCCATGGACAGGGCTACGAGCAGTACTTC. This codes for CASSHGQGYEQYF.

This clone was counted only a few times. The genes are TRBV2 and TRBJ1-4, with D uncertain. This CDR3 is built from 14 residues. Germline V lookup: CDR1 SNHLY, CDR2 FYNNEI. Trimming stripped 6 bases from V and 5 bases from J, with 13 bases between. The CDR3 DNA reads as TGTGCCAGCAGCGATGGAGAAAAGAATGAAAAACTGTTTTTT. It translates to CASSDGEKNEKLFF.

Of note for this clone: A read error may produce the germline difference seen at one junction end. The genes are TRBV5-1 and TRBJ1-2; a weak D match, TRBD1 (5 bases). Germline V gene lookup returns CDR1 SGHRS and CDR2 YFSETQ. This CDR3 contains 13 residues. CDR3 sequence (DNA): TGCGCCAGCGGCTTGGACATAAACTATGGCTACACCTTC. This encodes CASGLDINYGYTF.

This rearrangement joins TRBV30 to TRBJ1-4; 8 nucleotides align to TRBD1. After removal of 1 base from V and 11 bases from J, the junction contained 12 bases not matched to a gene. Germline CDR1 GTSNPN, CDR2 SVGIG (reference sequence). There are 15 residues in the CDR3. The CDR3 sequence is CAWSGRDRNLEKLFF. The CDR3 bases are TGTGCCTGGAGTGGTCGGGACAGGAATCTGGAGAAACTGTTTTTT.